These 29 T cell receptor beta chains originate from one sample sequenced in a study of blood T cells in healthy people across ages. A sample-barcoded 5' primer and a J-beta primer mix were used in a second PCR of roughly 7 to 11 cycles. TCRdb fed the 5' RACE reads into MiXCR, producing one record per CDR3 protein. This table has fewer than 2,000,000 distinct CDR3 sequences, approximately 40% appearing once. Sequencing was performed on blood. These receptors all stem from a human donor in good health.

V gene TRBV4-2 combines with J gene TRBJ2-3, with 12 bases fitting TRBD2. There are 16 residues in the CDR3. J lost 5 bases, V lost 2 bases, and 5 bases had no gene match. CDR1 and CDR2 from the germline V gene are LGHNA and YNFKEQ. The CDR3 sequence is CASSQPSGGAKDTQYF. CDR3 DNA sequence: TGTGCCAGCAGCCAACCTAGCGGGGGGGCGAAAGATACGCAGTATTTT.

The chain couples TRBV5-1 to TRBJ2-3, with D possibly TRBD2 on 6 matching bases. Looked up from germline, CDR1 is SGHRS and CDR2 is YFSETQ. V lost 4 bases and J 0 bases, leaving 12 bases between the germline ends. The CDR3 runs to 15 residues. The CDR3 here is CASSAQGTSTDTQYF. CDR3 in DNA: TGCGCCAGCAGCGCACAAGGGACTAGCACAGATACGCAGTATTTT.

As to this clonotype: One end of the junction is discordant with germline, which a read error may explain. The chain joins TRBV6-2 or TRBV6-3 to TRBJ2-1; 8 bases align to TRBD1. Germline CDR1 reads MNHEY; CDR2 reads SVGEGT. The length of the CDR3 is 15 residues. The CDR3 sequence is CARSAGTGDYNEQFF. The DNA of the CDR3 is TGTGCCCGCAGCGCCGGGACAGGAGACTACAATGAGCAGTTCTTC.

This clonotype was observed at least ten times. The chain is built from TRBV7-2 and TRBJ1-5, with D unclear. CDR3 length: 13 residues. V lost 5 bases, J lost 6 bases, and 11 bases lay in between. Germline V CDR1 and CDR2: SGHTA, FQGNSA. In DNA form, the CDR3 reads TGTGCCAGCAGCAGGGAGGGAGGTCAGCCCCAGCATTTT. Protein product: CASSREGGQPQHF. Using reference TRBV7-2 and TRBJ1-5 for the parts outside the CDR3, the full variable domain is GAGVSQSPSNKVTEKGKDVELRCDPISGHTALYWYRQSLGQGLEFLIYFQGNSAPDKSGLPSDRFSAERTGGSVSTLTIQRTQQEDSAVYLCASSREGGQPQHFGDGTRLSIL.

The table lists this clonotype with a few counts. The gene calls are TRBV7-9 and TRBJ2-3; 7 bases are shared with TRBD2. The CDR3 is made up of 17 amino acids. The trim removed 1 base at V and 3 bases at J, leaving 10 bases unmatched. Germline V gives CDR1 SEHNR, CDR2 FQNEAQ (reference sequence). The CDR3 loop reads CASSLEVGLAETDTQYF. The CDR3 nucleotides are TGTGCCAGCAGCTTAGAAGTGGGGCTAGCGGAAACAGATACGCAGTATTTT.

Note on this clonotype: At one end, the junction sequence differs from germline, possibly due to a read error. This CDR3 reads CANSFVGQGVRAYTF. In DNA form, the CDR3 reads TGTGCCAACAGTTTCGTCGGACAGGGTGTCAGGGCGTACACCTTC. The chain recombines TRBV28 with TRBJ1-2; 8 nucleotides match TRBD1. Germline V gene data show CDR1 as MDHEN and CDR2 as SYDVKM. The CDR3 loop spans 15 amino acids.

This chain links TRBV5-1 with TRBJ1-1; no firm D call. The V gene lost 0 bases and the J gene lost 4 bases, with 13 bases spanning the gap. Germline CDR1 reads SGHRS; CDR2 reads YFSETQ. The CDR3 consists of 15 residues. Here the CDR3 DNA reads TGCGCCAGCAGCTTGGCTTCACGAATTGGCACTGAAGCTTTCTTT. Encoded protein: CASSLASRIGTEAFF. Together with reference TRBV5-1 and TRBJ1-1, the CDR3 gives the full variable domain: KAGVTQTPRYLIKTRGQQVTLSCSPISGHRSVSWYQQTPGQGLQFLFEYFSETQRNKGNFPGRFSGRQFSNSRSEMNVSTLELGDSALYLCASSLASRIGTEAFFGQGTRLTVV.

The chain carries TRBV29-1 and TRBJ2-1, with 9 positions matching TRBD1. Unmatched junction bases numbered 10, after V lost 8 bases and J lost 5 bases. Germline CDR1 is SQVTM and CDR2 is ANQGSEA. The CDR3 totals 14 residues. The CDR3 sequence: CSFSWTGAHNEQFF. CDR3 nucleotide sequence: TGCAGCTTCTCTTGGACAGGGGCCCACAATGAGCAGTTCTTC.

In DNA form, the CDR3 reads TGTGCCAGCAGCTTAACGGGTTACGAGGAGTACAATGAGCAGTTCTTC. This translates into CASSLTGYEEYNEQFF. The chain carries TRBV7-3 and TRBJ2-1; D is ambiguous. From germline, CDR1 is SGHTA and CDR2 FQGTGA. Trimming removed 0 bases from V and 4 bases from J, with 13 bases in between. The CDR3 has 16 amino acids.

The CDR3 DNA follows: TGTGCCAGCAGCTTGGTGGGGGCGGTACCTGAAGAGACCCAGTACTTC. Translated, it gives CASSLVGAVPEETQYF. The chain is built from TRBV7-2 and TRBJ2-5, with a weak D call TRBD1 (6 bases). Trimming removed 3 bases at V and 3 bases at J, with 17 bases between. The CDR3 spans 16 residues. Germline CDR1 is SGHTA and CDR2 is FQGNSA.

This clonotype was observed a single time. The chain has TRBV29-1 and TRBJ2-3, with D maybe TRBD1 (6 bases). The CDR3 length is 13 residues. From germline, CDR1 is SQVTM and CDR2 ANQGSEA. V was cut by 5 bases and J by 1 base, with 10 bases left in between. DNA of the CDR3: TGCAGCGTTCTCCACAGGGGCACAGATACGCAGTATTTT. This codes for CSVLHRGTDTQYF.

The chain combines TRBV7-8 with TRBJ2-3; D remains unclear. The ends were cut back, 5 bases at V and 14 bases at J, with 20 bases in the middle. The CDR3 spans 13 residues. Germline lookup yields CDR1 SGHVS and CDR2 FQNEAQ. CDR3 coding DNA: TGTGCCAGCAGCGCCCTCGGCACAGATACGGGGTATTTT. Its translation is CASSALGTDTGYF.

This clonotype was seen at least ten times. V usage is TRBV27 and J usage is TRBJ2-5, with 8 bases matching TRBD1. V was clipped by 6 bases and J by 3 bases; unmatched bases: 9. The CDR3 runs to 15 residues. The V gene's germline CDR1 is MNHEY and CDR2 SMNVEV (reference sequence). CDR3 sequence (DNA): TGTGCCAGCAGCCGCAGGGGGCGTTGGGAAGAGACCCAGTACTTC. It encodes CASSRRGRWEETQYF.

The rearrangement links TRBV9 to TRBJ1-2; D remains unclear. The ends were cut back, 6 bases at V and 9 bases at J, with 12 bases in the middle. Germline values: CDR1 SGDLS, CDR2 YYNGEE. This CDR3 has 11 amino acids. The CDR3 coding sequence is TGTGCCAGCACCTGCGATGGGAGCTACACCTTC. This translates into CASTCDGSYTF.

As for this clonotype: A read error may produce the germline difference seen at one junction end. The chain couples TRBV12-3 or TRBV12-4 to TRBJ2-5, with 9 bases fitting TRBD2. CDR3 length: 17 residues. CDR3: CASSLALRRGGGETQDF. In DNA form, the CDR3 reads TGTGCCAGCAGTTTGGCTCTCCGGCGGGGGGGCGGAGAGACCCAGGACTTC.

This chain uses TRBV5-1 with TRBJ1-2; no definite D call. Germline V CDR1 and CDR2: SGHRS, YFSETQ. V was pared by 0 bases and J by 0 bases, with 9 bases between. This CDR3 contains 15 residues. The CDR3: CASSLGGLPNYGYTF. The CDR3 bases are TGCGCCAGCAGCTTGGGAGGATTGCCTAACTATGGCTACACCTTC.

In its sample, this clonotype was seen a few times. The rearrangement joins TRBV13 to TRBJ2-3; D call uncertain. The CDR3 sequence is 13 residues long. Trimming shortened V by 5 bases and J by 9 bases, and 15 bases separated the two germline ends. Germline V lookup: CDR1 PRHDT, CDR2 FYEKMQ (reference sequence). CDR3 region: CASSIESPGTQYF. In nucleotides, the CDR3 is TGTGCCAGCAGCATCGAGAGCCCGGGCACGCAGTATTTT.

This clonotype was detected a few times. CDR3: CASSPRGGFIYGYTF. As DNA, the CDR3 is TGTGCCAGCAGCCCTAGGGGGGGTTTTATCTATGGCTACACCTTC. The chain has TRBV11-3 and TRBJ1-2, with D possibly being TRBD1 (6 bases). The CDR3 is made up of 15 amino acids. Germline V gives CDR1 SGHNT, CDR2 YENEEA. V was clipped by 5 bases and J by 4 bases, with 17 bases between them.

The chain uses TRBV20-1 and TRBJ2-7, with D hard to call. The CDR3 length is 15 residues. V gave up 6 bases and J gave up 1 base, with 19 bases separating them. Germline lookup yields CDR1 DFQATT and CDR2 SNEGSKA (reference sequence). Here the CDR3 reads CSAPSWQITSYEQYF. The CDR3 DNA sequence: TGCAGTGCCCCGAGTTGGCAGATAACATCCTACGAGCAGTACTTC.

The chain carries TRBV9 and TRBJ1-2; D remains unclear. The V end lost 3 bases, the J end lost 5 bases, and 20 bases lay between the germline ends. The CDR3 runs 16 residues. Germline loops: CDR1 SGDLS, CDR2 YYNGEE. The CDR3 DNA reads TGTGCCAGCAGCGCGACAAGGACCCCCTTCGGGTATGGCTACACCTTC. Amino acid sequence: CASSATRTPFGYGYTF.

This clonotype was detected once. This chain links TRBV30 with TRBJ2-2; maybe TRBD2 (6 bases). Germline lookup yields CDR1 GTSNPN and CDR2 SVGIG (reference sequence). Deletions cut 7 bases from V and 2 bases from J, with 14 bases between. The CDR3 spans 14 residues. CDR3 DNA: TGTGCCTCTGGAGGAGGGGTCAACACCGGGGAGCTGTTTTTT. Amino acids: CASGGGVNTGELFF. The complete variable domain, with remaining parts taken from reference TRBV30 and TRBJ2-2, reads SQTIHQWPATLVQPVGSPLSLECTVEGTSNPNLYWYRQAAGRGLQLLFYSVGIGQISSEVPQNLSASRPQDRQFILSSKKLLLSDSGFYLCASGGGVNTGELFFGEGSRLTVL.

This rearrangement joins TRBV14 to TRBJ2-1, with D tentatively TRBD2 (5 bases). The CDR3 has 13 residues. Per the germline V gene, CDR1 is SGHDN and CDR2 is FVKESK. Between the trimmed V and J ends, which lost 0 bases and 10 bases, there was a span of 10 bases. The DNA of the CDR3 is TGTGCCAGCAGCCAAGATGTTGGACTCGAGCAGTTCTTC. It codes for CASSQDVGLEQFF.

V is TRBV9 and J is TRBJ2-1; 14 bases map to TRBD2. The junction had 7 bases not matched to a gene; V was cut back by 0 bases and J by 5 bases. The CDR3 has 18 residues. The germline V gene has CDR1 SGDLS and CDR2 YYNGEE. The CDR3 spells CASSVGGTSGGWHNEQFF. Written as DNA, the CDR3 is TGTGCCAGCAGCGTAGGTGGGACTAGCGGGGGATGGCACAATGAGCAGTTCTTC.

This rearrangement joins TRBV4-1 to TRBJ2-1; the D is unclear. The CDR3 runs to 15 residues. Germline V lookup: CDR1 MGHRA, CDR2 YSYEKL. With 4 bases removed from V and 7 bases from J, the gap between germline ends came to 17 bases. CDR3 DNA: TGCGCCAGCAGCCGACCGGACCTTGCTTCGAATGAGCAGTTCTTC. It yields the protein CASSRPDLASNEQFF.

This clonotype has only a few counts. The CDR3 region is CASGVAGASTDTQYF. DNA for the CDR3: TGTGCCAGCGGAGTAGCGGGGGCTAGCACAGATACGCAGTATTTT. J is TRBJ2-3 and V is TRBV2; 9 nucleotides align to TRBD2. The V segment lost 8 bases and the J segment 0 bases; nucleotides outside the gene matches: 6. This CDR3 region has 15 residues. CDR1 SNHLY and CDR2 FYNNEI come from the germline V gene.

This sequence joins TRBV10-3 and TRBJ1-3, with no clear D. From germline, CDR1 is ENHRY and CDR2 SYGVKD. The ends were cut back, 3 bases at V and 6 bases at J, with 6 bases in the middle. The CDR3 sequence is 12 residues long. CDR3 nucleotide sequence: TGTGCCATCAGTGAATTAGTAAACACCATATATTTT. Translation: CAISELVNTIYF.

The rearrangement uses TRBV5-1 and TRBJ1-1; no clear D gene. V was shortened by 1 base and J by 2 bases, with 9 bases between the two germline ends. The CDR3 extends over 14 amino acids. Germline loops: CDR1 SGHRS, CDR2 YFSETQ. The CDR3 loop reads CASSLYSENTEAFF. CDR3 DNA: TGCGCCAGCAGCTTGTATTCGGAAAACACTGAAGCTTTCTTT.

The CDR3 nucleotides read TGCGCCAGCAGCCAAGGGAGCGGGGGAAGGTGGGATACGCAGTATTTT. Its translation: CASSQGSGGRWDTQYF. This rearrangement joins TRBV4-1 to TRBJ2-3, with 8 bases aligning to TRBD2. CDR3 length: 16 residues. Germline V gene lookup returns CDR1 MGHRA and CDR2 YSYEKL. V shed 1 base and J 6 bases; nucleotides not matched to a gene: 9.

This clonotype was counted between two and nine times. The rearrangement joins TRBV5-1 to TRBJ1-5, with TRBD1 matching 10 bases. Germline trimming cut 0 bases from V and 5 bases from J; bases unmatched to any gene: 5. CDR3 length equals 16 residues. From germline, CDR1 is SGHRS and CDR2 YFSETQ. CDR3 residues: CASSLAGTGADQPQHF. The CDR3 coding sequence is TGCGCCAGCAGCTTGGCCGGGACAGGGGCCGATCAGCCCCAGCATTTT.